This passage covers 14 T cell receptor beta chains from one sample sequenced in a study of blood T cell repertoires in COVID-19. The table came from immunoSEQ multiplex PCR; TCRdb's copy has only in-frame clones and leaves some out. The repertoire includes 45,000 to 55,000 clones, 83% of them detected once, and roughly 5.7% sits in the top ten. The sample consisted of peripheral blood. These TCRs come from a human donor in a cohort sampled during active COVID-19.

A few counts support this clone. The V gene is TRBV2, the J gene TRBJ1-6; possibly TRBD1 for D (5 bases). The germline V and J ends were trimmed by 6 bases and 10 bases, with 25 bases remaining between them. The CDR3 covers 17 residues. Germline V gene data show CDR1 as SNHLY and CDR2 as FYNNEI. The CDR3 region has the DNA TGTGCCAGCAGCGAAAGAGTTACCCGCCTCGGGGGATCACCCCTCCACTTT. The encoded protein is CASSERVTRLGGSPLHF.

The chain is built from TRBV29-1 and TRBJ2-7; TRBD1 agrees at 10 bases. With 7 bases clipped from V and 2 bases from J, the junction kept 2 bases outside the gene matches. Germline values: CDR1 SQVTM, CDR2 ANQGSEA. This CDR3 is 12 amino acids long. The CDR3 DNA reads as TGCAGCGGAGGACAGGGGGCCTACGAGCAGTACTTC. The encoded protein is CSGGQGAYEQYF.

The chain employs TRBV21-1 and TRBJ1-5; the D call TRBD1 from the table was never checked on the DNA. TRBV21-1 is shown as a pseudogene. This CDR3 has 15 residues. The CDR3 region has the DNA TGTGCCAGCAGCAAAGACACGACATGGAATCAGCCCCAGCATTTT. Translated: CASSKDTTWNQPQHF.

This clone was counted a few times. The chain carries TRBV6-5 and TRBJ1-3; D possibly corresponds to TRBD1 (6 bases). Trimming left V 2 bases short and J 4 bases short, with 6 bases between. The germline V gene has CDR1 MNHEY and CDR2 SVGAGI. This CDR3 is built from 13 residues. The CDR3 loop reads CASSYDRGNTIYF. Here the CDR3 DNA reads TGTGCCAGCAGTTACGACAGGGGAAACACCATATATTTT.

This clone came up a few times. The chain links TRBV5-4 to TRBJ1-1; possible D gene TRBD1, 5 bases. Germline CDR1 is SGHNT and CDR2 is YYREEE (reference sequence). The V gene lost 3 bases and the J gene lost 0 bases, with 12 bases spanning the gap. This CDR3 region has 15 residues. The CDR3 bases are TGTGCCAGCAGCTCCCCCGCCAGGGTGAACACTGAAGCTTTCTTT. It yields the protein CASSSPARVNTEAFF. The full variable domain, with the rest looked up from reference TRBV5-4 and TRBJ1-1, is ETGVTQSPTHLIKTRGQQVTLRCSSQSGHNTVSWYQQALGQGPQFIFQYYREEENGRGNFPPRFSGLQFPNYSSELNVNALELDDSALYLCASSSPARVNTEAFFGQGTRLTVV.

This chain connects TRBV28 to TRBJ1-2; a weak D match, TRBD1 (5 bases). The CDR3 covers 13 residues. V lost 7 bases and J lost 2, with 11 bases in between. CDR1 is MDHEN, CDR2 SYDVKM, per germline. CDR3 DNA sequence: TGTGCCAGCAAACAAGGGGCGAACTATGGCTACACCTTC. This gives the protein CASKQGANYGYTF.

V gene TRBV18 combines with J gene TRBJ2-2, with TRBD1 matching 8 bases. The CDR3 is 15 residues long. Germline loops: CDR1 KGHSH, CDR2 LQKENI. J gave up 0 bases and V 6 bases, and 3 bases lay outside the gene matches. DNA for the CDR3: TGTGCCAGCTCCTCGGACAGGGCGAACACCGGGGAGCTGTTTTTT. Translation gives CASSSDRANTGELFF.

This clone has more than one count but fewer than ten. The chain combines TRBV7-7 with TRBJ2-5, with D possibly TRBD1 on 5 matching bases. The CDR3 runs to 15 residues. Trimming left V 5 bases short and J 1 base short, with 14 bases between. Germline-derived CDR1 and CDR2 are SSHAT and FNYEAQ (reference sequence). This CDR3 is CASSPRDSFQETQYF. The DNA of the CDR3 is TGTGCCAGCAGCCCGCGCGACAGCTTCCAAGAGACCCAGTACTTC.

The chain uses TRBV7-9 and TRBJ2-1; D may be TRBD2 (5 bases). V gave up 11 bases and J gave up 0 bases, with 14 bases separating them. Germline V gene data show CDR1 as SEHNR and CDR2 as FQNEAQ (reference sequence). CDR3 length: 14 residues. CDR3 protein: CAGLDSDSYNEQFF. CDR3 sequence (DNA): TGTGCCGGGTTGGACTCGGACTCCTACAATGAGCAGTTCTTC. Full variable domain (rest looked up from reference TRBV7-9 and TRBJ2-1): DTGVSQNPRHKITKRGQNVTFRCDPISEHNRLYWYRQTLGQGPEFLTYFQNEAQLEKSRLLSDRFSAERPKGSFSTLEIQRTEQGDSAMYLCAGLDSDSYNEQFFGPGTRLTVL.

V and J are TRBV19 and TRBJ2-1; D perhaps matches TRBD2 (6 bases). Germline V gives CDR1 LNHDA, CDR2 SQIVND (reference sequence). This CDR3 has 13 residues. V dropped 7 bases and J dropped 5 bases, with 12 bases sitting between them. Written as DNA, the CDR3 is TGTGCCAGTACTAGCGCCTTCAACAATGAGCAGTTCTTC. It is translated as CASTSAFNNEQFF.

V and J are TRBV18 and TRBJ2-7, with D perhaps matching TRBD2 (6 bases). Germline V gene sequence: CDR1 KGHSH, CDR2 LQKENI. Deletions cut 3 bases from V and 6 bases from J, with 24 bases between. The CDR3 is 17 amino acids. The DNA of the CDR3 is TGTGCCAGCTCACCCCCGCCCGGAGGGGCCGGTGTCGCCGAGCAGTACTTC. This sequence encodes CASSPPPGGAGVAEQYF.

This clone has a single count. The CDR3 spells CAWTGAGAREQYF. In nucleotides, the CDR3 is TGTGCCTGGACGGGGGCGGGGGCTCGCGAGCAGTACTTC. V usage is TRBV30 and J usage is TRBJ2-7; weak D call: TRBD2 (7 bases). The germline V and J ends were trimmed by 4 bases and 6 bases, with 16 bases remaining between them. Germline V gives CDR1 GTSNPN, CDR2 SVGIG (reference sequence). The CDR3 is made up of 13 amino acids.

In this sample, this clone turned up once. V usage is TRBV6-5 and J usage is TRBJ1-1; no clear D. This CDR3 has 11 amino acids. V lost 6 bases and J lost 5, with 7 bases in between. Germline assignment: CDR1 MNHEY and CDR2 SVGAGI. In DNA, the CDR3 is TGTGCCAGCAGGGGCCGAACTGAAGCTTTCTTT. Translating it yields CASRGRTEAFF.

The J gene is TRBJ1-6, the V gene TRBV5-6; D perhaps matches TRBD1 (5 bases). Germline CDR1 SGHDT, CDR2 YYEEEE. V shed 4 bases and J shed 9 bases, with 20 bases lying between them. The CDR3 contains 16 residues. The CDR3 sequence: CASSLSDSVDSSPLHF. Here the CDR3 DNA reads TGTGCCAGCAGCCTCTCCGATAGTGTTGACAGTTCACCCCTCCACTTT.